Listed here are 9 T cell receptor beta chains from one sample, sequenced in a study of T cells expressing NK-cell markers. TCRdb re-called the 5' RACE reads and gives one entry per CDR3 protein, without DNA. Recorded for this sample: some 150,000 distinct CDR3 sequences. Source material: blood T cells: a sorted CD56 or NKG2C T cell subset, CD4+ or CD8+ T cells, or bulk PBMC T cells (not recorded which). The receptors here all came from a woman aged 50 to 65 in good health.

The chain's CDR3 is CASSSDYHNEQFF. This chain connects TRBV5-6 to TRBJ2-1; lacking DNA, the TRBD2 call made by TCRdb goes unchecked. The CDR3 extends over 13 amino acids. In germline, CDR1 is SGHDT, CDR2 YYEEEE. The entire variable domain, with the rest obtained from reference TRBV5-6 and TRBJ2-1, is as follows: DAGVTQSPTHLIKTRGQQVTLRCSPKSGHDTVSWYQQALGQGPQFIFQYYEEEERQRGNFPDRFSGHQFPNYSSELNVNALLLGDSALYLCASSSDYHNEQFFGPGTRLTVL.

The J gene is TRBJ2-3, the V gene TRBV6-5; TCRdb names TRBD2, which stays unverified in the absence of DNA. Germline CDR1 reads MNHEY; CDR2 reads SVGAGI. The CDR3 covers 15 residues. CDR3 sequence: CASSPYGTGSDTQYF.

The chain joins TRBV9 to TRBJ1-1; TCRdb proposes TRBD1, but this gene call is untestable without DNA. From germline, CDR1 is SGDLS and CDR2 YYNGEE. The CDR3 is made up of 15 amino acids. This CDR3 is CASGALTGLGTEAFF.

This chain connects TRBV27 to TRBJ2-1; TCRdb calls TRBD2, which cannot be checked without DNA. The germline CDR1 and CDR2 sequences are MNHEY and SMNVEV (reference sequence). There are 15 residues in the CDR3. The CDR3 loop is CASSLAGRELNEQFF.

The rearrangement uses TRBV24-1 and TRBJ2-2. The length of the CDR3 is 15 residues. Germline V lookup: CDR1 KGHDR, CDR2 SFDVKD. This chain's CDR3 is CATSDFGVYTGELFF.

The V and J genes are TRBV11-3 and TRBJ2-1; lacking DNA, the TRBD2 call made by TCRdb goes unchecked. The CDR3 is made up of 15 amino acids. Germline lookup yields CDR1 SGHNT and CDR2 YENEEA. The CDR3 reads CASSPGTSGSGEQFF.

The genes are TRBV10-3 and TRBJ2-5; the TRBD2 assignment by TCRdb is unverifiable without DNA. The CDR3 sequence is 13 residues long. Germline CDR1 and CDR2: ENHRY and SYGVKD. The CDR3 loop reads CGVRGAYQETQYF.

The rearrangement joins TRBV5-4 to TRBJ2-4; TCRdb proposes TRBD1, but this gene call is untestable without DNA. CDR3 length: 14 residues. Germline V gene lookup returns CDR1 SGHNT and CDR2 YYREEE (reference sequence). The CDR3 loop is CASSFNRAGNIQYF.

The chain carries TRBV11-2 and TRBJ2-1; checking the TCRdb D call of TRBD2 is not possible without DNA. The CDR3 has 19 amino acids. Germline V gene lookup returns CDR1 SGHAT and CDR2 FQNNGV. CDR3 amino acids: CASSLGLAGTPKHYNEQFF.